The clone carrying this T cell receptor beta chain has just a few counts. Its antigen is not known. The second PCR ran about 6 to 11 cycles with a sample-barcoded 5' primer and J-beta primers. Each CDR3 protein is one row after TCRdb ran MiXCR on the 5' RACE reads. Among some 1 million distinct CDR3 sequences, under 45% were seen once, and the ten largest hold 15% to 20%. This CDR3 comprises 15 residues. V gave up 11 bases and J gave up 1 base; unmatched junction bases: 9. In germline, CDR1 is MNHEY, CDR2 SVGAGI. These data are taken from a study of blood T cells in healthy people across ages. General study results and limits: Both naive CD4+ cell counts and diversity were greater in long-lived donors than in aged donors.

The sequence was collected from a woman aged 55-69 years in good health. The sequenced sample was blood. The chain uses TRBV6-5 and TRBJ2-3; TRBD2 agrees at 10 bases. For the CDR3, the DNA is TGTGCCGGCCGACTACTAGCGGGACGCACAGATACGCAGTATTTT. Amino acid sequence: CAGRLLAGRTDTQYF.